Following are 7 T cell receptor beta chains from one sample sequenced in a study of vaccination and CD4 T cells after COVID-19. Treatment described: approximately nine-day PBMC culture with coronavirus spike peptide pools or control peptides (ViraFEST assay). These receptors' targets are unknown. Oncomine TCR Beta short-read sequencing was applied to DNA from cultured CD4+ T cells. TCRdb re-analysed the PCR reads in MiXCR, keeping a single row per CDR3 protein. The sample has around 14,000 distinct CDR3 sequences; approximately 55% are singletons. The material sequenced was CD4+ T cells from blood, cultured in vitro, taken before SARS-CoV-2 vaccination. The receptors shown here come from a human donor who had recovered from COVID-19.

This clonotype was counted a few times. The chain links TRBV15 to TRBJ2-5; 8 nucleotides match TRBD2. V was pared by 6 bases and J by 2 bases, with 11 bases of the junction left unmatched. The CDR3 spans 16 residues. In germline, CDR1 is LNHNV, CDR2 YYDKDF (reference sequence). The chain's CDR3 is CATSGLGGRQQETQYF. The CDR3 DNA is TGTGCCACCAGTGGTCTTGGCGGGAGGCAACAAGAGACCCAGTACTTC.

This CDR3 is CSARGTSGRATDTQYF. In nucleotides, the CDR3 is TGCAGTGCTAGAGGGACTAGCGGGAGGGCCACAGATACGCAGTATTTT. The genes are TRBV20-1 and TRBJ2-3; TRBD2 matches at 15 bases. Germline-derived CDR1 and CDR2 are DFQATT and SNEGSKA (reference sequence). CDR3 length: 16 amino acids. Trimming cost V 1 base and J 2 bases; bases outside gene matches: 1.

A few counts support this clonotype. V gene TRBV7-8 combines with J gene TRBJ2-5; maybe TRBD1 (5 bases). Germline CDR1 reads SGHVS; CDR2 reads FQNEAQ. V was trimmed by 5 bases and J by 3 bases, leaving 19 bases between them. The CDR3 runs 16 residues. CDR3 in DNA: TGTGCCAGCAGCACCACAGGCTGGGCTCTCGAAGAGACCCAGTACTTC. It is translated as CASSTTGWALEETQYF.

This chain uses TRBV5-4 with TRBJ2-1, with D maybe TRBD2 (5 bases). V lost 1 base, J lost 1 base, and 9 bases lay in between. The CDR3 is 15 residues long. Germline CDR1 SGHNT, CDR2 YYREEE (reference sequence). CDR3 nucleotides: TGTGCCAGCAGCTTGTCGGGGTCGTCCTACAATGAGCAGTTCTTC. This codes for CASSLSGSSYNEQFF. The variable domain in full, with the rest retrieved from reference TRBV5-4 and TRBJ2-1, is ETGVTQSPTHLIKTRGQQVTLRCSSQSGHNTVSWYQQALGQGPQFIFQYYREEENGRGNFPPRFSGLQFPNYSSELNVNALELDDSALYLCASSLSGSSYNEQFFGPGTRLTVL.

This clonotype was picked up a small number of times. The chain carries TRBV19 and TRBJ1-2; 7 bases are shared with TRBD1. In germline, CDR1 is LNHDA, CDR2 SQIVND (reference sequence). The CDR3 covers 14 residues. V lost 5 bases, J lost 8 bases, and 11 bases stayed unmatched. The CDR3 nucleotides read TGTGCCAGTAGTCCCCGAAACAGGGGAGGCGGCTACACCTTC. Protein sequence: CASSPRNRGGGYTF.

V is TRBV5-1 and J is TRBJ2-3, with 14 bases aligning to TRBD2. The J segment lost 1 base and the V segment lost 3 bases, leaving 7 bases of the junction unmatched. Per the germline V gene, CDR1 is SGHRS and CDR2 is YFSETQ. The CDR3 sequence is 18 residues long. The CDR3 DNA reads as TGCGCCAGCAGCTCGGCGAGGGGACTAGCGGGAGGCACAGATACGCAGTATTTT. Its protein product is CASSSARGLAGGTDTQYF.

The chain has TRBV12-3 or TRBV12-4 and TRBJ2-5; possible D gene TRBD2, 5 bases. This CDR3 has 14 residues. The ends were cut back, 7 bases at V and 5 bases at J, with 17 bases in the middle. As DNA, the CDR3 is TGTGCCAGCAAAACGGACTTATGGCAGGAGACCCAGTACTTC. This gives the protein CASKTDLWQETQYF.